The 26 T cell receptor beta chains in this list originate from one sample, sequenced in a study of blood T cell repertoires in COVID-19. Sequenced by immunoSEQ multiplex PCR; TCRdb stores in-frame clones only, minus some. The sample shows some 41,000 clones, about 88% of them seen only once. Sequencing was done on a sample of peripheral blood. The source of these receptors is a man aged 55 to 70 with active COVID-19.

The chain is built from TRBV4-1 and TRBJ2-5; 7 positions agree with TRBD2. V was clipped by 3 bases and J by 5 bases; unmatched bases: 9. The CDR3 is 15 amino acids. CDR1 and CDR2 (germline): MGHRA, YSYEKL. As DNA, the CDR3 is TGCGCCAGCAGCCAGGACGCGGGGCGGGAGGAGACCCAGTACTTC. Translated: CASSQDAGREETQYF.

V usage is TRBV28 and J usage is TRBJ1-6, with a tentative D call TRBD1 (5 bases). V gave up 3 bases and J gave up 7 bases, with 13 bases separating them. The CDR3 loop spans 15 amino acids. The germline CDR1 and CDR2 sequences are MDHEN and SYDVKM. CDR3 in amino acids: CASSFGGSENSPLHF. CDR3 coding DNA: TGTGCCAGCAGTTTTGGGGGGTCGGAGAATTCACCCCTCCACTTT.

DNA of the CDR3: TGTGCCAGCTCACCTGGGACTAGCGGGAGGCTGGTGTCCGGGGAGCTGTTTTTT. It specifies CASSPGTSGRLVSGELFF. The V call is TRBV18, the J call TRBJ2-2; 15 nucleotides align to TRBD2. The germline V gene encodes CDR1 KGHSH and CDR2 LQKENI. V gave up 3 bases and J gave up 6 bases; unmatched junction bases: 8. The CDR3 consists of 18 residues.

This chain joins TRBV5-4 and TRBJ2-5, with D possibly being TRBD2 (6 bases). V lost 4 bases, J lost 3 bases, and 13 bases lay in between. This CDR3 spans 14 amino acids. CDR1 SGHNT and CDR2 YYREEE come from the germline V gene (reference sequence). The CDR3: CASSHWTTKETQYF. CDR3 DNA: TGTGCCAGCAGCCACTGGACTACTAAAGAGACCCAGTACTTC.

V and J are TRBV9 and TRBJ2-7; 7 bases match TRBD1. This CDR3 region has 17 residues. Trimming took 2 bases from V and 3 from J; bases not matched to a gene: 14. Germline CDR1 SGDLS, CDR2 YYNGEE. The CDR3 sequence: CASSVAPTEQGFYEQYF. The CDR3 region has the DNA TGTGCCAGCAGCGTTGCCCCCACCGAACAGGGGTTCTACGAGCAGTACTTC.

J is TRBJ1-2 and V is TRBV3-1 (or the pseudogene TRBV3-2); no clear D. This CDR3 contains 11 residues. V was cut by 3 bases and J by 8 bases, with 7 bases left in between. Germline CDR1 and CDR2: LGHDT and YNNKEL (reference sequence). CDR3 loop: CASSHPGGYTF. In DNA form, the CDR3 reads TGTGCCAGCAGCCACCCGGGAGGCTACACCTTC.

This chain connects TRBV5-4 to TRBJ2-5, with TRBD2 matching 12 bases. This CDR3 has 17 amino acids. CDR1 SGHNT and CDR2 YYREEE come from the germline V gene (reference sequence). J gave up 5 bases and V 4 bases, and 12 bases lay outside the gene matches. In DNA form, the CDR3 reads TGTGCCAGCAGCGACCGGACTAGCGGGATAAGGCAGGAGACCCAGTACTTC. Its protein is CASSDRTSGIRQETQYF.

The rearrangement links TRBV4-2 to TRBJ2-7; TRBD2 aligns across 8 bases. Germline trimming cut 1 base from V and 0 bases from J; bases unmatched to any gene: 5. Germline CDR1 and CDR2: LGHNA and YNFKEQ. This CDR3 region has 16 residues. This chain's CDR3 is CASSQGTGGISYEQYF. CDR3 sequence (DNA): TGTGCCAGCAGCCAAGGAACGGGAGGGATCTCCTACGAGCAGTACTTC.

The CDR3 DNA is TGTGCCAGCAGCCCCGGACAGGGCACAACCCCCTGGCGTTCAGATACGCAGTATTTT. Amino acid sequence: CASSPGQGTTPWRSDTQYF. The chain joins TRBV3-1 (or the pseudogene TRBV3-2) to TRBJ2-3; 8 bases map to TRBD1. CDR1 is LGHDT and CDR2 is YNNKEL in the germline V gene (reference sequence). The junction had 19 bases not matched to a gene; V was cut back by 4 bases and J by 4 bases. The CDR3 runs to 19 residues.

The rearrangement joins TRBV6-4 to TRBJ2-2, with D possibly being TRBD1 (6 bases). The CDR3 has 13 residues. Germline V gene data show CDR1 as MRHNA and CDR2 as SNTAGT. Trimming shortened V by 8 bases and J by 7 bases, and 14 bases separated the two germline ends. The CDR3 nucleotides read TGTGCCAGCCCGAGAGAGGGGGACGGGGAGCTGTTTTTT. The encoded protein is CASPREGDGELFF.

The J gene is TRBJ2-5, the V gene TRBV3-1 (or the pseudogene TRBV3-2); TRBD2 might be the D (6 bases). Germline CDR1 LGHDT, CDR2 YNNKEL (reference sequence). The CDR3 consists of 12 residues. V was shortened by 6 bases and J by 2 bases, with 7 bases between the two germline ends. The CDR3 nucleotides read TGTGCCAGCAGAGGGAGGCAAGAGACCCAGTACTTC. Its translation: CASRGRQETQYF.

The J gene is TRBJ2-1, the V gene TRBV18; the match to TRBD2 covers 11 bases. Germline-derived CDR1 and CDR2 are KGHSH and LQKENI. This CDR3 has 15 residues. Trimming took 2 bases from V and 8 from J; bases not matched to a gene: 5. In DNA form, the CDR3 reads TGTGCCAGCTCACCAATCACTAGCGGGAGCTATGAGCAGTTCTTC. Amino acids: CASSPITSGSYEQFF. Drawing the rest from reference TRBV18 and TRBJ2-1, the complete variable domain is NAGVMQNPRHLVRRRGQEARLRCSPMKGHSHVYWYRQLPEEGLKFMVYLQKENIIDESGMPKERFSAEFPKEGPSILRIQQVVRGDSAAYFCASSPITSGSYEQFFGPGTRLTVL.

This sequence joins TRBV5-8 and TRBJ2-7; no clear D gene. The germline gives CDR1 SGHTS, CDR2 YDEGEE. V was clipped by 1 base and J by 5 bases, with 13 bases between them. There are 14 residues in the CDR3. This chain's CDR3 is CASSLIVKQNEQYF. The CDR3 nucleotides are TGTGCCAGCAGCTTGATCGTCAAGCAAAACGAGCAGTACTTC.

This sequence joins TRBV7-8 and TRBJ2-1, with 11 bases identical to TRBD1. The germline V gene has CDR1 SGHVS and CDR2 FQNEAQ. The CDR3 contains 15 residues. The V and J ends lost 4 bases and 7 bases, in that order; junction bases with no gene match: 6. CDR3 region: CASSSGQGAYNEQFF. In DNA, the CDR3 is TGTGCCAGCAGCTCCGGACAGGGGGCATATAATGAGCAGTTCTTC. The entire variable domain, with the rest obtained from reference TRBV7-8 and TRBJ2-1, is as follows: GAGVSQSPRYKVAKRGQDVALRCDPISGHVSLFWYQQALGQGPEFLTYFQNEAQLDKSGLPSDRFFAERPEGSVSTLKIQRTQQEDSAVYLCASSSGQGAYNEQFFGPGTRLTVL.

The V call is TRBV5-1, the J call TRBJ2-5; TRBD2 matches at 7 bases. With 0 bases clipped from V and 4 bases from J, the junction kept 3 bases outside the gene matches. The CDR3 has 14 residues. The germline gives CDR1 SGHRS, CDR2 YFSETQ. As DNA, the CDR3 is TGCGCCAGCAGCTTGGGGTGGGAGGGAGAGACCCAGTACTTC. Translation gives CASSLGWEGETQYF.

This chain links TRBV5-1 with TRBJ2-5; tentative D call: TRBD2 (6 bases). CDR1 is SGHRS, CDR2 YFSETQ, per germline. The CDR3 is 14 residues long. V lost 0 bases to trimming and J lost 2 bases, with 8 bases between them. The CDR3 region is CASSLGGIQETQYF. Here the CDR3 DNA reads TGCGCCAGCAGCTTGGGCGGGATACAAGAGACCCAGTACTTC.

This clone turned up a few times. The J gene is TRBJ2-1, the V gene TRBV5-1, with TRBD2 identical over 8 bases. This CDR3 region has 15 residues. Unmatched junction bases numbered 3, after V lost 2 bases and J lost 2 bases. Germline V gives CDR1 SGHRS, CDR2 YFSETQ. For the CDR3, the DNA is TGCGCCAGCAGCTTCGCGGGACTAGCCTACAATGAGCAGTTCTTC. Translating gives CASSFAGLAYNEQFF.

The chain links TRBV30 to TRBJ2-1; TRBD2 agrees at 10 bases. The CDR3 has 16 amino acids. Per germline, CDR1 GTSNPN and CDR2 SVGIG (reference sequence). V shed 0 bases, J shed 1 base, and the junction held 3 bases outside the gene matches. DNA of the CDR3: TGTGCCTGGAGTGTAGCGGGAGGGGCTTCCTACAATGAGCAGTTCTTC. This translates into CAWSVAGGASYNEQFF. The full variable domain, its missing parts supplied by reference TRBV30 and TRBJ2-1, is SQTIHQWPATLVQPVGSPLSLECTVEGTSNPNLYWYRQAAGRGLQLLFYSVGIGQISSEVPQNLSASRPQDRQFILSSKKLLLSDSGFYLCAWSVAGGASYNEQFFGPGTRLTVL.

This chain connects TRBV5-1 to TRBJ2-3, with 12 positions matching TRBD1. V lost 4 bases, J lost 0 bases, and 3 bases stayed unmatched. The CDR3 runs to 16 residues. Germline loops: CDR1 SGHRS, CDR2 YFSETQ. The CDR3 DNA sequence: TGCGCCAGCAGCGAGGGACAGGGGGCTAGCACAGATACGCAGTATTTT. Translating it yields CASSEGQGASTDTQYF.

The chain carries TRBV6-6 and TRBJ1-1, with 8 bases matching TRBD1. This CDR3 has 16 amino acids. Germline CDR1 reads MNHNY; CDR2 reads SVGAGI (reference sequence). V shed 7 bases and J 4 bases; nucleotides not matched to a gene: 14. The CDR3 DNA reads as TGTGCCAGCAAGAGTGCGGACAGGGCTTGGGGCACTGAAGCTTTCTTT. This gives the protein CASKSADRAWGTEAFF.

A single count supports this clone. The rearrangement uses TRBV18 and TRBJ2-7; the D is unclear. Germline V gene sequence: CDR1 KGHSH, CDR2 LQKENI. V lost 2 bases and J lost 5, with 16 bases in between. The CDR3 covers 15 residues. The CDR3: CASSPSARNYDEQYF. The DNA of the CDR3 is TGTGCCAGCTCACCATCGGCTAGAAATTATGACGAGCAGTACTTC.

The CDR3 DNA follows: TGTGCCAGCACCACAGGGACAGGGGGCACCGGGGAGCTGTTTTTT. It translates to CASTTGTGGTGELFF. This chain joins TRBV5-4 and TRBJ2-2, with 11 bases aligning to TRBD1. V dropped 6 bases and J dropped 4; count of bases not matched to a gene: 5. The CDR3 runs to 15 residues. CDR1 SGHNT and CDR2 YYREEE come from the germline V gene (reference sequence).

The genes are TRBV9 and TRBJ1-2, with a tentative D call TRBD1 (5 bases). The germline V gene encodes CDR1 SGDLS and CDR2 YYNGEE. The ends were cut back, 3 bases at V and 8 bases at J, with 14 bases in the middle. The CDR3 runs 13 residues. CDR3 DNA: TGTGCCAGCAGCGCCCAAGACAGTACCGGCTACACCTTC. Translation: CASSAQDSTGYTF.

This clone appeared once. DNA for the CDR3: TGCGCCAGCAGCTTGGGTCAGGTCCAAGAGACCCAGTACTTC. Translating it yields CASSLGQVQETQYF. The rearrangement links TRBV5-1 to TRBJ2-5; no firm D call. CDR1 is SGHRS, CDR2 YFSETQ, per germline. The CDR3 runs 14 residues. Trimming removed 0 bases from V and 1 base from J, with 7 bases in between.

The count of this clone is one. The DNA of the CDR3 is TGTGCCAGCATCCGGGTCGATGAGCAGTTCTTC. This encodes CASIRVDEQFF. The V and J genes are TRBV6-5 and TRBJ2-1; the D is unclear. From germline, CDR1 is MNHEY and CDR2 SVGAGI. The germline V and J ends were trimmed by 7 bases and 8 bases, with 9 bases remaining between them. The CDR3 totals 11 residues.

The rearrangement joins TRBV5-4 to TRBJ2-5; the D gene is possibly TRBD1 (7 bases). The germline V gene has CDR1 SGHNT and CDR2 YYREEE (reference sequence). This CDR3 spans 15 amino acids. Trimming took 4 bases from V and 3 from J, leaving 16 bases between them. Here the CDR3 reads CASSGGGQREETQYF. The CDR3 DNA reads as TGTGCCAGCAGCGGAGGGGGACAGAGAGAAGAGACCCAGTACTTC.